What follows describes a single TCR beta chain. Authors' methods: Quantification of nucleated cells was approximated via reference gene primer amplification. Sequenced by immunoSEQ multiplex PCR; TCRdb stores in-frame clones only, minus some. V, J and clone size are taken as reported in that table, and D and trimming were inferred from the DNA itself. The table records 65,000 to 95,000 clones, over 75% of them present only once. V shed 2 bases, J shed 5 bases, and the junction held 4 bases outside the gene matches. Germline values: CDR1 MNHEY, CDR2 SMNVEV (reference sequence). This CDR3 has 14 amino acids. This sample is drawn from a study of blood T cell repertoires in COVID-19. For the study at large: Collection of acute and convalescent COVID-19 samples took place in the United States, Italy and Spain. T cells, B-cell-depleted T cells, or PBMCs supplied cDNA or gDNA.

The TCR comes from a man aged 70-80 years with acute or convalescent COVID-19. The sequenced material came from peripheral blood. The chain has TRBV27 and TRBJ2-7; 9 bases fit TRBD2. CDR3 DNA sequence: TGTGCCAGCAGTTTACTAGCGGGAACAGACGAGCAGTACTTC. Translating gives CASSLLAGTDEQYF.